This T cell receptor beta chain was recorded in a study of blood T cell repertoires in COVID-19. Across the whole study: T cells, B-cell-depleted T cells, or PBMCs provided the cDNA or gDNA that served as material.

The ends were cut back, 3 bases at V and 3 bases at J, with 8 bases in the middle. CDR1 and CDR2 from the germline V gene are SEHNR and FQNEAQ (reference sequence). The CDR3 runs to 13 residues. Original handling: Reference gene primer amplification gave nucleated cell count estimates. The repertoire was sequenced with immunoSEQ multiplex PCR; TCRdb's copy has only in-frame clones and lacks some. V and J calls and clone size are those listed in that table; D and trimming were worked out from the DNA. The profile shows fewer than 500,000 clones, roughly nine tenths of them singletons. This study enrolled people aged roughly 18 to 90 from around 26 US geographic areas. Membership in each cohort depended on participant-reported clinical history.

Sequences were obtained from PBMCs or T cells enriched from blood (not recorded which). The rearrangement joins TRBV7-9 to TRBJ1-2; D unresolved. The receptor was isolated from a man aged 25 to 45 who had recovered from COVID-19. The CDR3 region has the DNA TGTGCCAGCAGCTTTCAGGAAGACTATGGCTACACCTTC. Amino acid sequence: CASSFQEDYGYTF. The variable domain in full, with the rest retrieved from reference TRBV7-9 and TRBJ1-2, is DTGVSQNPRHKITKRGQNVTFRCDPISEHNRLYWYRQTLGQGPEFLTYFQNEAQLEKSRLLSDRFSAERPKGSFSTLEIQRTEQGDSAMYLCASSFQEDYGYTFGSGTRLTVV.